This TCR beta chain derives from a study of blood T cell repertoires in COVID-19. At the level of the study: COVID-19 samples collected from the United States, Italy and Spain covered acute and convalescent phases.

The germline gives CDR1 MRHNA, CDR2 SNTAGT. The V end was cut by 7 bases, the J end by 4 bases, with 16 bases between. There are 14 residues in the CDR3. Data came from immunoSEQ multiplex PCR; TCRdb stores just in-frame clones and leaves some out. The repertoire holds tens of thousands of clones, with 65% to 80% as singletons. The sample holds one count of this clone. This sequence was found in a human donor in a cohort sampled during active COVID-19. The sequencing sample was made of peripheral blood. V and J are TRBV6-4 and TRBJ1-1; no clear D. The CDR3 nucleotides read TGTGCCAGCAAGGACTCAATAGGGAGCACTGAAGCTTTCTTT. Translated, it gives CASKDSIGSTEAFF.